A single sample gave rise to the 30 T cell receptor beta chains below, sequenced in a study of CD8+CD57+ T cells in acquired aplastic anemia. Profiles of TCR beta VDJ and CDR3 were generated from a genomic DNA template. MiXCR, applied by TCRdb to the reads, yields one record per CDR3 protein. The data show 200,000 to 250,000 distinct CDR3 sequences, under 65% seen once. The material sequenced was sorted CD4+, CD8+, or CD8+CD57+ T cells (not recorded which) from PBMCs. Receptor source: a human donor in good health.

This clonotype was observed a single time. This chain links TRBV10-1 with TRBJ1-5, with unresolved D. The CDR3 covers 12 residues. The V end lost 8 bases, the J end lost 7 bases, and 12 bases lay between the germline ends. The germline V gene has CDR1 WNHNN and CDR2 SYGVQD (reference sequence). In DNA form, the CDR3 reads TGCGCCAGCGCAGGAACGCGACAGCCCCAGCATTTT. This gives the protein CASAGTRQPQHF.

The sample holds many counts of this clonotype. This chain connects TRBV19 to TRBJ2-7, with TRBD1 as a possible D gene (5 bases). The CDR3 has 14 amino acids. The germline V gene encodes CDR1 LNHDA and CDR2 SQIVND (reference sequence). V lost 0 bases, J lost 2 bases, and 8 bases lay in between. CDR3 loop: CASSIEGAAYEQYF. The DNA for the CDR3 is TGTGCCAGTAGTATAGAAGGGGCGGCCTACGAGCAGTACTTC.

The chain is built from TRBV9 and TRBJ2-1; 8 positions agree with TRBD2. The CDR3 loop spans 14 amino acids. Germline V gene sequence: CDR1 SGDLS, CDR2 YYNGEE. The V segment lost 5 bases and the J segment 8 bases; nucleotides outside the gene matches: 9. CDR3 sequence reads: CASRKGLAGDEQFF. As DNA, the CDR3 is TGTGCCAGCAGGAAAGGGCTAGCGGGCGATGAGCAGTTCTTC.

The gene calls are TRBV20-1 and TRBJ1-1; 11 bases map to TRBD1. The CDR3 runs to 13 residues. Germline values: CDR1 DFQATT, CDR2 SNEGSKA (reference sequence). V was clipped by 5 bases and J by 4 bases; unmatched bases: 3. CDR3 region: CSAGGQGGTEAFF. The DNA of the CDR3 is TGCAGTGCTGGGGGACAGGGGGGCACTGAAGCTTTCTTT.

In regard to this clonotype: Possible read error: a much larger clone is one base away. V gene TRBV7-3 combines with J gene TRBJ2-2, with D unclear. Germline V gene lookup returns CDR1 SGHTA and CDR2 FQGTGA. The CDR3 runs to 12 residues. The V end lost 5 bases, the J end lost 5 bases, and 6 bases lay between the germline ends. The CDR3 DNA reads as TGTGCCAGCAGCGGAGTTACCGGGGAGCTGTTTTTT. This translates into CASSGVTGELFF. Filled out from reference TRBV7-3 and TRBJ2-2, the complete variable domain reads GAGVSQTPSNKVTEKGKYVELRCDPISGHTALYWYRQSLGQGPEFLIYFQGTGAADDSGLPNDRFFAVRPEGSVSTLKIQRTERGDSAVYLCASSGVTGELFFGEGSRLTVL.

This clonotype was observed once. CDR3 nucleotides: TGTGCCAGCAGTTTGACGACAGGGGATAAAGATACGCAGTATTTT. It is translated as CASSLTTGDKDTQYF. The chain couples TRBV6-5 to TRBJ2-3, with 8 bases that match TRBD1. From germline, CDR1 is MNHEY and CDR2 SVGAGI. The V segment lost 4 bases and the J segment 5 bases; nucleotides outside the gene matches: 8. This CDR3 has 15 amino acids.

This clonotype has more than one count but fewer than ten. The CDR3 spells CASSATSDTQYF. Here the CDR3 DNA reads TGTGCCAGCAGCGCAACTTCGGATACGCAGTATTTT. J is TRBJ2-3 and V is TRBV7-9; no definite D call. The CDR3 runs 12 residues. Per the germline V gene, CDR1 is SEHNR and CDR2 is FQNEAQ (reference sequence). V lost 5 bases, J lost 6 bases, and 9 bases lay in between.

This clonotype is a singleton in its sample. V gene TRBV10-3 combines with J gene TRBJ2-1, with 10 bases identical to TRBD2. CDR1 ENHRY and CDR2 SYGVKD come from the germline V gene. V was pared by 10 bases and J by 5 bases, with 5 bases of the junction left unmatched. This CDR3 region has 13 residues. CDR3 coding DNA: TGTGCCACCCTAGCGGGGGTCAACAATGAGCAGTTCTTC. Protein product: CATLAGVNNEQFF.

The J gene is TRBJ1-4, the V gene TRBV15; no definite D call. Germline lookup yields CDR1 LNHNV and CDR2 YYDKDF (reference sequence). This CDR3 has 13 residues. The V end lost 3 bases, the J end lost 8 bases, and 10 bases lay between the germline ends. The CDR3 nucleotides are TGTGCCACCAGCAGGGCCTCTAGAGAAAAACTGTTTTTT. Amino acid sequence: CATSRASREKLFF.

This clonotype was observed at least ten times. The genes are TRBV20-1 and TRBJ2-3, with TRBD2 matching 7 bases. This CDR3 spans 14 amino acids. Trimming at V came to 6 bases and at J to 4 bases, leaving 10 bases not matched to a gene. Per germline, CDR1 DFQATT and CDR2 SNEGSKA (reference sequence). This chain's CDR3 is CSARRGVGADTQYF. Written as DNA, the CDR3 is TGCAGTGCCCGCCGGGGGGTTGGGGCAGATACGCAGTATTTT.

This clonotype was detected a few times. The gene calls are TRBV10-3 and TRBJ1-2; no clear D gene. Trimming pared 3 bases from V and 0 bases from J, leaving 11 bases between. The length of the CDR3 is 15 residues. CDR1 and CDR2 from the germline V gene are ENHRY and SYGVKD. The CDR3 bases are TGTGCCATCAGTGACCGGACGGCTGCTAACTATGGCTACACCTTC. Translation gives CAISDRTAANYGYTF.

The count of this clonotype is one. CDR3 in DNA: TGTGCCAGCAGCGTAGGTTGGGCTAGCGGGATAAACGAGCAGTACTTC. This translates into CASSVGWASGINEQYF. The chain employs TRBV9 and TRBJ2-7, with TRBD2 identical over 9 bases. This CDR3 comprises 16 residues. Germline lookup yields CDR1 SGDLS and CDR2 YYNGEE. The ends lost 0 bases at V and 5 bases at J; junction bases unmatched: 9. The complete variable domain, with remaining parts taken from reference TRBV9 and TRBJ2-7, reads DSGVTQTPKHLITATGQRVTLRCSPRSGDLSVYWYQQSLDQGLQFLIQYYNGEERAKGNILERFSAQQFPDLHSELNLSSLELGDSALYFCASSVGWASGINEQYFGPGTRLTVT.

This clonotype was observed at least ten times. The rearrangement links TRBV9 to TRBJ1-1, with a tentative D call TRBD1 (5 bases). The germline CDR1 and CDR2 sequences are SGDLS and YYNGEE. CDR3 length equals 15 residues. V lost 4 bases, J lost 2 bases, and 15 bases lay in between. The CDR3 region has the DNA TGTGCCAGCAGCCCCCTCGGGGACGTCAACACTGAAGCTTTCTTT. As protein: CASSPLGDVNTEAFF.

The chain's CDR3 is CASSSEPGELFF. CDR3 sequence (DNA): TGTGCCAGCAGCTCCGAACCAGGGGAGCTGTTTTTT. The chain combines TRBV7-9 with TRBJ2-2; D is uncertain. Trimming removed 4 bases at V and 8 bases at J, with 8 bases between. Germline V gene sequence: CDR1 SEHNR, CDR2 FQNEAQ (reference sequence). The CDR3 extends over 12 amino acids. The full variable domain, rest sourced from reference TRBV7-9 and TRBJ2-2, is DTGVSQNPRHKITKRGQNVTFRCDPISEHNRLYWYRQTLGQGPEFLTYFQNEAQLEKSRLLSDRFSAERPKGSFSTLEIQRTEQGDSAMYLCASSSEPGELFFGEGSRLTVL.

The V call is TRBV7-9, the J call TRBJ2-5; perhaps TRBD1 as D (5 bases). The CDR3 length is 15 residues. The ends were cut back, 3 bases at V and 5 bases at J, with 16 bases in the middle. CDR1 and CDR2 from the germline V gene are SEHNR and FQNEAQ (reference sequence). The CDR3 reads CASSLMDIRKETQYF. The CDR3 region has the DNA TGTGCCAGCAGCTTGATGGACATTAGGAAGGAGACCCAGTACTTC.

Only a few counts were recorded for this clonotype. The V and J genes are TRBV6-2 or TRBV6-3 and TRBJ2-6, with TRBD1 matching over 10 bases. The CDR3 length is 16 residues. Per the germline V gene, CDR1 is MNHEY and CDR2 is SVGEGT. Trimming cost V 5 bases and J 4 bases; bases outside gene matches: 5. The CDR3 here is CASSALGQGGANVLTF. The CDR3 coding sequence is TGTGCCAGCAGTGCCCTGGGACAGGGGGGGGCCAACGTCCTGACTTTC.

This chain uses TRBV7-9 with TRBJ2-1; D is possibly TRBD2 (5 bases). V shed 5 bases and J shed 9 bases, with 17 bases lying between them. This CDR3 comprises 14 residues. Germline CDR1 reads SEHNR; CDR2 reads FQNEAQ (reference sequence). The CDR3 is CASSPPGWEREQFF. For the CDR3, the DNA is TGTGCCAGCAGCCCCCCCGGATGGGAGCGTGAGCAGTTCTTC. The full variable domain, rest sourced from reference TRBV7-9 and TRBJ2-1, is DTGVSQNPRHKITKRGQNVTFRCDPISEHNRLYWYRQTLGQGPEFLTYFQNEAQLEKSRLLSDRFSAERPKGSFSTLEIQRTEQGDSAMYLCASSPPGWEREQFFGPGTRLTVL.

Many counts were recorded for this clonotype. The chain carries TRBV7-3 and TRBJ2-1, with D possibly matching TRBD1 (6 bases). The germline V gene has CDR1 SGHTA and CDR2 FQGTGA. Trimming removed 1 base from V and 7 bases from J, with 8 bases in between. CDR3 length equals 13 residues. The CDR3 region has the DNA TGTGCCAGCAGCTTAAACCAGGGGAATGAGCAGTTCTTC. It translates to CASSLNQGNEQFF.

V gene TRBV4-1 combines with J gene TRBJ1-1, with unresolved D. Germline assignment: CDR1 MGHRA and CDR2 YSYEKL. The CDR3 runs 15 residues. Trimming took off 0 bases at V and 4 bases at J, with 12 bases between the two ends. CDR3 in amino acids: CASSQESRSITEAFF. The CDR3 bases are TGCGCCAGCAGCCAAGAATCACGCTCAATCACTGAAGCTTTCTTT.

Many counts were recorded for this clonotype. This sequence joins TRBV10-3 and TRBJ2-3; the D is unclear. Germline CDR1 and CDR2: ENHRY and SYGVKD. The CDR3 consists of 13 residues. With 8 bases removed from V and 3 bases from J, the gap between germline ends came to 12 bases. CDR3 nucleotides: TGTGCCATCGCCCCGGACCGGACAGATACGCAGTATTTT. Translation gives CAIAPDRTDTQYF.

The J gene is TRBJ1-2, the V gene TRBV7-8, with 12 bases matching TRBD1. V dropped 4 bases and J dropped 8; count of bases not matched to a gene: 5. This CDR3 is 14 amino acids long. The germline gives CDR1 SGHVS, CDR2 FQNEAQ. The CDR3 DNA is TGTGCCAGCAGCTACGGGACAGGGGGCGACGGCTACACCTTC. Translation: CASSYGTGGDGYTF.

The J gene is TRBJ2-2, the V gene TRBV5-1; D possibly corresponds to TRBD1 (5 bases). CDR1 is SGHRS and CDR2 is YFSETQ in the germline V gene. V was clipped by 2 bases and J by 3 bases, with 11 bases between them. The CDR3 has 15 amino acids. CDR3 nucleotide sequence: TGCGCCAGCAGCTTACTCAGGGTGGACACCGGGGAGCTGTTTTTT. Its protein is CASSLLRVDTGELFF. Based on the CDR3 plus reference TRBV5-1 and TRBJ2-2, the full variable domain is KAGVTQTPRYLIKTRGQQVTLSCSPISGHRSVSWYQQTPGQGLQFLFEYFSETQRNKGNFPGRFSGRQFSNSRSEMNVSTLELGDSALYLCASSLLRVDTGELFFGEGSRLTVL.

This clonotype was counted between two and nine times. The chain is built from TRBV2 and TRBJ2-5; 12 bases fit TRBD2. J lost 5 bases, V lost 11 bases, and 9 bases had no gene match. Germline CDR1 and CDR2: SNHLY and FYNNEI. The CDR3 is 14 residues long. CDR3 nucleotides: TGTGCCCAGGAACTAGCGGGAGGAGCCGAGACCCAGTACTTC. This gives the protein CAQELAGGAETQYF.

The chain couples TRBV10-3 to TRBJ2-7; 14 bases are shared with TRBD2. The germline gives CDR1 ENHRY, CDR2 SYGVKD. Trimming at V came to 10 bases and at J to 7 bases, leaving 12 bases not matched to a gene. The CDR3 has 15 residues. Here the CDR3 reads CASRKGLAGVEEQYF. CDR3 in DNA: TGTGCCAGCAGGAAGGGACTAGCGGGAGTGGAGGAGCAGTACTTC.

A few counts support this clonotype. A much bigger clone sits one base away, suggesting this may be a read error. The rearrangement links TRBV7-6 to TRBJ2-2; 11 bases agree with TRBD1. This CDR3 spans 16 amino acids. CDR1 SGHVS and CDR2 FNYEAQ come from the germline V gene. CDR3 sequence: CASSLVGQGVLGERFF. CDR3 nucleotide sequence: TGTGCCAGCAGCTTAGTGGGACAGGGGGTTCTCGGGGAGCGGTTTTTT.

J is TRBJ2-2 and V is TRBV7-9; the D gene is possibly TRBD1 (6 bases). The CDR3 contains 17 residues. CDR1 SEHNR and CDR2 FQNEAQ come from the germline V gene (reference sequence). Trimming took 3 bases from V and 2 from J, leaving 16 bases between them. CDR3 region: CASSFRTALFNTGELFF. The CDR3 DNA reads as TGTGCCAGCAGCTTCCGGACAGCCTTATTCAACACCGGGGAGCTGTTTTTT.

On this clonotype itself: The junction and the germline gene differ at one end; a read error may be behind it. This chain uses TRBV20-1 with TRBJ2-2; TRBD1 or TRBD2 may be the D gene (6 bases each). This CDR3 has 15 residues. The germline CDR1 and CDR2 sequences are DFQATT and SNEGSKA (reference sequence). CDR3 nucleotides: TGCAGTGCTCACGAAAGGGGGACCTACACCGGGGGGCTGTTTTTT. Its translation is CSAHERGTYTGGLFF.

The rearrangement uses TRBV5-1 and TRBJ1-6, with D unresolved. The CDR3 spans 13 residues. From germline, CDR1 is SGHRS and CDR2 YFSETQ. V was clipped by 0 bases and J by 11 bases, with 9 bases between them. The CDR3 here is CASSLEITTPLHF. CDR3 DNA sequence: TGCGCCAGCAGCTTGGAGATTACCACACCCCTCCACTTT.

The J gene is TRBJ2-1, the V gene TRBV20-1; no definite D call. Germline V lookup: CDR1 DFQATT, CDR2 SNEGSKA (reference sequence). CDR3 size: 13 residues. Trimming removed 4 bases from V and 10 bases from J, with 17 bases in between. The CDR3 DNA sequence: TGCAGTGCTAAGAGCACCGGTGTAGAGGAGCAGTTCTTC. Its protein is CSAKSTGVEEQFF.

The chain employs TRBV7-8 and TRBJ1-6; D gene unclear. Germline-derived CDR1 and CDR2 are SGHVS and FQNEAQ. V lost 5 bases, J lost 10 bases, and 15 bases lay in between. The CDR3 covers 14 residues. The chain's CDR3 is CASSPTGEISPLHF. CDR3 DNA sequence: TGTGCCAGCAGCCCTACCGGGGAGATCTCACCCCTCCACTTT. The full variable domain, in which reference TRBV7-8 and TRBJ1-6 provide the parts outside the CDR3, is GAGVSQSPRYKVAKRGQDVALRCDPISGHVSLFWYQQALGQGPEFLTYFQNEAQLDKSGLPSDRFFAERPEGSVSTLKIQRTQQEDSAVYLCASSPTGEISPLHFGNGTRLTVT.